This T cell receptor (beta chain) emerged from a study of T cells in tuberculosis. Sequenced by immunoSEQ multiplex PCR; TCRdb stores in-frame clones only, minus some. The sample has roughly 92,000 clones, approximately 91% seen once. The CDR3 length is 16 residues. V lost 4 bases, J lost 1 base, and 4 bases stayed unmatched. Germline values: CDR1 SNHLY, CDR2 FYNNEI. Cells were sorted from thawed PBMC rested overnight and stained with GMM-loaded CD1B tetramer, viability dye and anti-CD3. The CD1B tetramers carried C32 glucose monomycolate purified from Rhodococcus equi. The clonotype originates from an adult woman with latent tuberculosis. Source material: CD1b-GMM tetramer-negative cells sorted from PBMCs. This chain links TRBV2 with TRBJ2-1, with 10 nucleotides matching TRBD2. The CDR3 sequence is CASSVLSGGSYNEQFF. For the CDR3, the DNA is TGTGCCAGCAGTGTCCTTAGCGGGGGGTCCTACAATGAGCAGTTCTTC.